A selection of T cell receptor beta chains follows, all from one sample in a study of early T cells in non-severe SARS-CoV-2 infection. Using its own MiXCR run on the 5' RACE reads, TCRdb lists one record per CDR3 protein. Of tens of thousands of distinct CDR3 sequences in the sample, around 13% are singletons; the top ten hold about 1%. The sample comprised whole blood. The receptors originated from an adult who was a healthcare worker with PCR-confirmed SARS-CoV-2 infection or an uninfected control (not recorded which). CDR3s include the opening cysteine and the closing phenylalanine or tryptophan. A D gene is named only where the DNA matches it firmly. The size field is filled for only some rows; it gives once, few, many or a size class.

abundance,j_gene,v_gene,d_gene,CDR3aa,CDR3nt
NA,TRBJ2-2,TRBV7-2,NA,CASSLTRGELFF,TGTGCCAGCAGCTTAACCCGCGGGGAGCTGTTTTTT
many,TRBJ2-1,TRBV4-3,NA,CASSQDSIGGLGDEQFF,TGCGCCAGCAGCCAAGATAGTATAGGGGGGCTAGGAGATGAGCAGTTCTTC
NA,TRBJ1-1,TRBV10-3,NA,CAIREGDTEAFF,TGTGCCATCAGGGAAGGCGACACTGAAGCTTTCTTT
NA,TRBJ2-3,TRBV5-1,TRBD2,CASSRTSDYTDTQYF,TGCGCCAGCAGCCGGACTAGCGATTATACAGATACGCAGTATTTT
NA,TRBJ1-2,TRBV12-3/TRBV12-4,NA,CASSPRNGFGYTF,TGTGCCAGCAGTCCGCGGAATGGGTTCGGCTACACCTTC
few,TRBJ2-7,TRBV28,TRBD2,CASSSPGTSGSEEQYF,TGTGCCAGCAGTTCGCCCGGGACTAGCGGGAGTGAAGAGCAGTACTTC
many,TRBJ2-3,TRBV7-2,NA,CASSLVSGEEDTQYF,TGTGCCAGCAGCTTAGTCTCAGGGGAGGAAGATACGCAGTATTTT
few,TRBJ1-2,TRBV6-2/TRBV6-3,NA,CASSTPGDPEDYGYTF,TGTGCCAGCAGTACCCCCGGGGATCCCGAGGACTATGGCTACACCTTC
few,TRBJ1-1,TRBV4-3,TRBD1,CASSSGGRNTEAFF,TGCGCCAGCAGCTCAGGGGGCAGGAACACTGAAGCTTTCTTT
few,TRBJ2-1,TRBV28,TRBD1,CASSLGGQGIMGQFF,TGTGCCAGCAGTCTAGGGGGACAGGGGATTATGGGGCAGTTCTTC
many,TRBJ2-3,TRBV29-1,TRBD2,CSVEGLAGNSW,TGCAGCGTTGAAGGACTAGCGGGGAACAGTTGG
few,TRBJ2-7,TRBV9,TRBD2,CASSVGRAGGQDEQYF,TGTGCCAGCAGCGTAGGCCGCGCGGGAGGGCAAGACGAGCAGTACTTC
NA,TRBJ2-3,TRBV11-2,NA,CASSSGNTDTQYF,TGTGCCAGCAGCTCGGGGAACACAGATACGCAGTATTTT